Listed here are 23 T cell receptor beta chains from one sample, sequenced in a study of blood T cell repertoires in COVID-19. Data came from immunoSEQ multiplex PCR; TCRdb stores just in-frame clones and leaves some out. The data contain fewer than 400,000 clones, more than 75% of them singletons. The sample comprised PBMCs or T cells enriched from blood (not recorded which). Receptors originate from a man aged 25 to 45 who had recovered from COVID-19.

The rearrangement uses TRBV5-1 and TRBJ1-6; D is possibly TRBD1 (6 bases). Germline V CDR1 and CDR2: SGHRS, YFSETQ. The CDR3 runs to 14 residues. Trimming left V 1 base short and J 8 bases short, with 10 bases between. CDR3 DNA: TGCGCCAGCAGCTTGCAGGGGATGGATTCACCCCTCCACTTT. As protein: CASSLQGMDSPLHF.

This clone was detected only once. The gene calls are TRBV12-3 or TRBV12-4 and TRBJ1-5; D is ambiguous. The CDR3 has 13 residues. The V gene lost 7 bases and the J gene lost 2 bases, with 9 bases spanning the gap. The CDR3 sequence: CASKKYGNQPQHF. DNA of the CDR3: TGTGCCAGCAAAAAATATGGCAATCAGCCCCAGCATTTT.

The V gene is TRBV12-5, the J gene TRBJ2-1; TRBD1 matches 8 bases. The CDR3 spans 14 residues. Germline V gives CDR1 LGHNT, CDR2 FRNRAP. V lost 6 bases, J lost 7 bases, and 8 bases stayed unmatched. The CDR3 is CASGIAGGRNEQFF. CDR3 DNA: TGTGCTAGTGGCATAGCAGGGGGCAGGAATGAGCAGTTCTTC. The complete variable domain, with remaining parts taken from reference TRBV12-5 and TRBJ2-1, reads DARVTQTPRHKVTEMGQEVTMRCQPILGHNTVFWYRQTMMQGLELLAYFRNRAPLDDSGMPKDRFSAEMPDATLATLKIQPSEPRDSAVYFCASGIAGGRNEQFFGPGTRLTVL.

V gene TRBV15 combines with J gene TRBJ2-2, with D perhaps TRBD1 (6 bases). Germline lookup yields CDR1 LNHNV and CDR2 YYDKDF (reference sequence). The ends were cut back, 9 bases at V and 4 bases at J, with 15 bases in the middle. The CDR3 contains 14 residues. Here the CDR3 DNA reads TGTGCCACTTCTACAGGGAAGGCCACCGGGGAGCTGTTTTTT. It specifies CATSTGKATGELFF. The variable domain in full, completed from reference TRBV15 and TRBJ2-2, reads DAMVIQNPRYQVTQFGKPVTLSCSQTLNHNVMYWYQQKSSQAPKLLFHYYDKDFNNEADTPDNFQSRRPNTSFCFLDIRSPGLGDTAMYLCATSTGKATGELFFGEGSRLTVL.

The rearrangement links TRBV3-1 (or the pseudogene TRBV3-2) to TRBJ1-1, with 7 bases aligning to TRBD1. Germline CDR1 reads LGHDT; CDR2 reads YNNKEL (reference sequence). There are 15 residues in the CDR3. After removal of 0 bases from V and 4 bases from J, the junction contained 5 bases not matched to a gene. The CDR3 DNA reads as TGTGCCAGCAGCCAAGATGACAGGGACGGCACTGAAGCTTTCTTT. Its protein product is CASSQDDRDGTEAFF.

The rearrangement links TRBV27 to TRBJ1-1; possible D gene TRBD1, 6 bases. CDR1 is MNHEY and CDR2 is SMNVEV in the germline V gene (reference sequence). Trimming cost V 0 bases and J 2 bases, with 13 bases left between them. The CDR3 sequence is 16 residues long. The CDR3 spells CASSLSRAGANTEAFF. CDR3 nucleotide sequence: TGTGCCAGCAGTTTATCGAGGGCAGGGGCAAACACTGAAGCTTTCTTT.

The chain uses TRBV2 and TRBJ1-3; 8 bases line up with TRBD1. V lost 6 bases and J lost 0; bases outside the gene matches: 4. Looked up from germline, CDR1 is SNHLY and CDR2 is FYNNEI. This CDR3 is built from 15 residues. The CDR3 nucleotides read TGTGCCAGCAGGGGACAGGCTAGCTCTGGAAACACCATATATTTT. The encoded protein is CASRGQASSGNTIYF. The full variable domain, rest sourced from reference TRBV2 and TRBJ1-3, is EPEVTQTPSHQVTQMGQEVILRCVPISNHLYFYWYRQILGQKVEFLVSFYNNEISEKSEIFDDQFSVERPDGSNFTLKIRSTKLEDSAMYFCASRGQASSGNTIYFGEGSWLTVV.

The J gene is TRBJ1-3, the V gene TRBV5-6, with D tentatively TRBD1 (5 bases). Trimming cost V 2 bases and J 4 bases, with 7 bases left between them. This CDR3 has 13 amino acids. Germline CDR1 SGHDT, CDR2 YYEEEE. CDR3 amino acids: CASSLTGGNTIYF. Written as DNA, the CDR3 is TGTGCCAGCAGCTTAACAGGAGGAAACACCATATATTTT.

This rearrangement joins TRBV2 to TRBJ1-5, with 12 bases lining up with TRBD1. The CDR3 sequence is 18 residues long. Germline trimming cut 6 bases from V and 6 bases from J; bases unmatched to any gene: 15. Germline V gene data show CDR1 as SNHLY and CDR2 as FYNNEI. DNA of the CDR3: TGTGCCAGCAGAGGGACAGGGGGCAGGCGGGGATGGACTCAGCCCCAGCATTTT. Encoded protein: CASRGTGGRRGWTQPQHF.

The chain carries TRBV24-1 and TRBJ1-4, with D perhaps matching TRBD1 (6 bases). Germline V CDR1 and CDR2: KGHDR, SFDVKD. Trimming removed 5 bases at V and 5 bases at J, with 17 bases between. The CDR3 spans 16 residues. The CDR3, as DNA: TGTGCCACCAGTGCCAACACAGGGCGACCCAATGAAAAACTGTTTTTT. It translates to CATSANTGRPNEKLFF.

The CDR3 DNA sequence: TGTGCCTGGAGTCTGTCGGGGAACACTGAAGCTTTCTTT. Translating gives CAWSLSGNTEAFF. This sequence joins TRBV30 and TRBJ1-1; D call uncertain. Germline loops: CDR1 GTSNPN, CDR2 SVGIG (reference sequence). Trimming stripped 2 bases from V and 1 base from J, with 8 bases between. This CDR3 is 13 amino acids long.

V usage is TRBV11-3 and J usage is TRBJ2-1, with D perhaps matching TRBD1 (5 bases). The germline V gene encodes CDR1 SGHNT and CDR2 YENEEA. The CDR3 is 15 amino acids. Trimming took 0 bases from V and 7 from J, leaving 13 bases between them. The CDR3 DNA reads as TGTGCCAGCAGCTTAGATAGCTCCTCAGGGAATGAGCAGTTCTTC. Residues: CASSLDSSSGNEQFF.

The rearrangement links TRBV19 to TRBJ1-1; TRBD1 aligns across 8 bases. Unmatched junction bases numbered 9, after V lost 6 bases and J lost 0 bases. The CDR3 loop spans 16 amino acids. Germline V gene sequence: CDR1 LNHDA, CDR2 SQIVND (reference sequence). The CDR3 DNA sequence: TGTGCCAGTAGCCGTCGACAGGGGACCATGAACACTGAAGCTTTCTTT. It specifies CASSRRQGTMNTEAFF.

The chain recombines TRBV28 with TRBJ1-5; tentative D call: TRBD1 (5 bases). Looked up from germline, CDR1 is MDHEN and CDR2 is SYDVKM. The V and J ends lost 3 bases and 0 bases respectively, with 9 bases between them. The CDR3 is made up of 15 amino acids. The CDR3 loop reads CASSFSGDSNQPQHF. In DNA, the CDR3 is TGTGCCAGCAGTTTCTCGGGGGATAGCAATCAGCCCCAGCATTTT. Full variable domain (remainder filled in from reference TRBV28 and TRBJ1-5): DVKVTQSSRYLVKRTGEKVFLECVQDMDHENMFWYRQDPGLGLRLIYFSYDVKMKEKGDIPEGYSVSREKKERFSLILESASTNQTSMYLCASSFSGDSNQPQHFGDGTRLSIL.

This chain links TRBV5-6 with TRBJ1-1; D gene uncertain. The CDR3 extends over 14 amino acids. Trimming stripped 4 bases from V and 5 bases from J, with 15 bases between. CDR1 and CDR2 from the germline V gene are SGHDT and YYEEEE. CDR3 sequence: CASSRGRTGTEAFF. The DNA for the CDR3 is TGTGCCAGCAGCCGCGGGAGGACCGGTACTGAAGCTTTCTTT.

The rearrangement joins TRBV30 to TRBJ2-3; D not certain. V was pared by 2 bases and J by 6 bases, with 9 bases between. This CDR3 contains 12 residues. Germline V gene sequence: CDR1 GTSNPN, CDR2 SVGIG (reference sequence). This CDR3 is CAWSPDTDTQYF. CDR3 nucleotide sequence: TGTGCCTGGAGTCCTGACACTGATACGCAGTATTTT. Full variable domain (outside the CDR3, taken from reference TRBV30 and TRBJ2-3): SQTIHQWPATLVQPVGSPLSLECTVEGTSNPNLYWYRQAAGRGLQLLFYSVGIGQISSEVPQNLSASRPQDRQFILSSKKLLLSDSGFYLCAWSPDTDTQYFGPGTRLTVL.

This clone appeared a few times. The rearrangement links TRBV12-5 to TRBJ2-2; 8 positions match TRBD2. There are 17 residues in the CDR3. Germline-derived CDR1 and CDR2 are LGHNT and FRNRAP. The ends lost 6 bases at V and 1 base at J; junction bases unmatched: 10. CDR3 residues: CASGHSTSGKNTGELFF. The CDR3 nucleotides read TGTGCTAGTGGCCACTCAACTAGCGGCAAGAACACCGGGGAGCTGTTTTTT.

V gene TRBV15 combines with J gene TRBJ1-1, with D hard to call. This CDR3 contains 11 residues. Looked up from germline, CDR1 is LNHNV and CDR2 is YYDKDF (reference sequence). V was cut by 9 bases and J by 0 bases, with 5 bases left in between. The CDR3 sequence: CATRLNTEAFF. In DNA, the CDR3 is TGTGCCACGAGATTGAACACTGAAGCTTTCTTT.

This chain joins TRBV19 and TRBJ2-7, with TRBD2 identical over 8 bases. CDR3 length: 14 amino acids. Losses at the gene ends were 4 bases for V and 2 bases for J; bases not matched to a gene: 4. The germline V gene encodes CDR1 LNHDA and CDR2 SQIVND (reference sequence). The CDR3 DNA sequence: TGTGCCAGTAGTACCACTAGCGGTACCTACGAGCAGTACTTC. Translation gives CASSTTSGTYEQYF.

The V and J genes are TRBV12-5 and TRBJ2-7; TRBD2 agrees at 9 bases. The CDR3 sequence is 20 residues long. The V segment lost 7 bases and the J segment 0 bases; nucleotides outside the gene matches: 22. Germline CDR1 LGHNT, CDR2 FRNRAP. The CDR3 sequence is CASAPAPSGTTLDSSYEQYF. The CDR3 coding sequence is TGTGCTAGTGCCCCCGCCCCTAGCGGGACCACCCTAGACAGCTCCTACGAGCAGTACTTC.

The chain has TRBV5-6 and TRBJ2-3; 7 bases are shared with TRBD1. The ends lost 1 base at V and 0 bases at J; junction bases unmatched: 2. Germline V gene data show CDR1 as SGHDT and CDR2 as YYEEEE. The CDR3 length is 15 residues. CDR3 nucleotides: TGTGCCAGCAGCTTGTACAGGGGTAGCACAGATACGCAGTATTTT. This translates into CASSLYRGSTDTQYF.

The chain combines TRBV18 with TRBJ1-5; 7 bases agree with TRBD1. Germline loops: CDR1 KGHSH, CDR2 LQKENI. The V and J ends lost 3 bases and 0 bases, in that order; junction bases with no gene match: 2. The CDR3 is made up of 15 amino acids. This chain's CDR3 is CASSPGTVSNQPQHF. CDR3 bases: TGTGCCAGCTCACCCGGGACAGTTAGCAATCAGCCCCAGCATTTT.

This clone was seen a single time. The rearrangement joins TRBV21-1 to TRBJ1-1. TRBV21-1 is a documented pseudogene. This CDR3 region has 16 residues. The CDR3 loop reads CASSKGERAGNTEAFF. For the CDR3, the DNA is TGTGCCAGCAGCAAAGGGGAGAGGGCAGGCAACACTGAAGCTTTCTTT.